This T cell receptor (beta chain) was found in a study of neurological immune-mediated disorders. The cDNA came from 5'RACE with 10-nucleotide random UMIs. Every sequencing run produced over 180 million TCR-beta sequences, and the sequences from any one run covered 15-18 subjects. TCRdb fed the 5' RACE reads into MiXCR, producing one record per CDR3 protein. The sample yields approximately 53,000 distinct CDR3 sequences, 9% to 10% seen once. Study-wide points: HTLV-1-associated myelopathy had the most TCR clonal expansion, while multiple sclerosis had the least, a level that fell below healthy controls.

The table lists this clonotype with a count of one. Its cognate antigen is unknown. Described time point: longitudinal time-point 1 (baseline). Maryland, USA blood bank volunteers served as healthy controls. There are 12 residues in the CDR3. V shed 7 bases and J shed 1 base, with 8 bases lying between them. Germline V lookup: CDR1 MNHNS, CDR2 SASEGT. The TCR was taken from a woman aged 40 to 55 in good health. What was sequenced was PBMCs. V is TRBV6-1 and J is TRBJ2-7; D is ambiguous. The CDR3 region is CASTVHSYEQYF. CDR3 in DNA: TGTGCCAGCACAGTACATTCCTACGAGCAGTACTTC.